This T cell receptor beta chain was observed in a study of T-cell reconstitution after alpha-beta-depleted transplantation in children. Trimming removed 9 bases from V and 5 bases from J, with 9 bases in between. Per the germline V gene, CDR1 is KGHDR and CDR2 is SFDVKD. The CDR3 is 11 amino acids. Unique molecular identifiers were incorporated when the TCRbeta library was constructed. Using its own MiXCR run on the PCR reads, TCRdb lists one record per CDR3 protein. The top ten hold roughly 25% of the sample, which has about 110,000 distinct CDR3 sequences, about 6% seen once. This clonotype was picked up many times. The antigen remains unidentified. Points from the study as a whole: T-cell numbers and diversity one year post-transplant derived largely from freshly generated T cells. Surviving recipient T cells and thymic progenitors produced the high day-60 TCRbeta diversity seen in some patients. Reports say that about two months after transplant, the alpha-beta T cells came out of several hundred graft clones that had expanded.

The specimen comprised PBMCs, mostly from graft donor cells, sampled 360 days after TCRalphabeta/CD19-depleted stem cell transplant. This chain joins TRBV24-1 and TRBJ1-1; no definite D call. This receptor was identified in a male patient aged 2 to 9 who had a stem cell transplant for acute lymphoblastic leukemia, so the T cells may come from the graft donor. CDR3 region: CATGDSTEAFF. The DNA for the CDR3 is TGTGCCACCGGAGACTCGACTGAAGCTTTCTTT.